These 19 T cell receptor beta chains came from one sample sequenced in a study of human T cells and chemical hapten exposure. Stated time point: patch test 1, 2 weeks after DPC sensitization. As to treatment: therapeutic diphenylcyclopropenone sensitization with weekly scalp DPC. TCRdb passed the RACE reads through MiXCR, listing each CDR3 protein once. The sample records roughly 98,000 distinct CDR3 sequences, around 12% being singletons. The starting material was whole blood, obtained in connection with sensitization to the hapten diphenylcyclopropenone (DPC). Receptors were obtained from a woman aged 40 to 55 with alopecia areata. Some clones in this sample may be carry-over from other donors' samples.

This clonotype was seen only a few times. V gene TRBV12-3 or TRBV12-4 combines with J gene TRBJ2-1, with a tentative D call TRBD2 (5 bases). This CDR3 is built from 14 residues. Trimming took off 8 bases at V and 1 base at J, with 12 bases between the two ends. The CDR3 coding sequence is TGTGCCAGCTGGAGGAGTTCATCCTACAATGAGCAGTTCTTC. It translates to CASWRSSSYNEQFF.

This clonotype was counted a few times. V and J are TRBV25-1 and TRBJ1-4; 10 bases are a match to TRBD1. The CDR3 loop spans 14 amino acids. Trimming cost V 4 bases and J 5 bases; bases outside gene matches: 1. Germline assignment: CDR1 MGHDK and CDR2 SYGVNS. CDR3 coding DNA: TGTGCCAGCAGTGCGGACAGGGGGAATGAAAAACTGTTTTTT. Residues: CASSADRGNEKLFF.

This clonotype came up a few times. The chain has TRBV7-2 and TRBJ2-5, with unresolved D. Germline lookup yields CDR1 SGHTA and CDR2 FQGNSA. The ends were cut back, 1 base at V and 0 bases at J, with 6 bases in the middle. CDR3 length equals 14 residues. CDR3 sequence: CASSLGHHQETQYF. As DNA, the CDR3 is TGTGCCAGCAGCTTAGGCCATCACCAAGAGACCCAGTACTTC. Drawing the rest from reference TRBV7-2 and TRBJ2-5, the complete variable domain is GAGVSQSPSNKVTEKGKDVELRCDPISGHTALYWYRQSLGQGLEFLIYFQGNSAPDKSGLPSDRFSAERTGGSVSTLTIQRTQQEDSAVYLCASSLGHHQETQYFGPGTRLLVL.

In DNA, the CDR3 is TGTGCCAGCAGCTTAGATATGACCCTCGAGGACCAAGAGACCCAGTACTTC. Its translation: CASSLDMTLEDQETQYF. J is TRBJ2-5 and V is TRBV11-2, with D hard to call. Deletions cut 0 bases from V and 0 bases from J, with 14 bases between. The V gene's germline CDR1 is SGHAT and CDR2 FQNNGV. This CDR3 region has 17 residues.

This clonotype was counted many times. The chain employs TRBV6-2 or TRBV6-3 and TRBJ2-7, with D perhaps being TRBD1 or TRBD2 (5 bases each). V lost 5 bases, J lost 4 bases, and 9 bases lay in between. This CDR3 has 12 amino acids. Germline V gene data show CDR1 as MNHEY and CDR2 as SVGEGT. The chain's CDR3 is CASSGTAYEQYF. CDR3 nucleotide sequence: TGTGCCAGCAGTGGGACCGCTTACGAGCAGTACTTC.

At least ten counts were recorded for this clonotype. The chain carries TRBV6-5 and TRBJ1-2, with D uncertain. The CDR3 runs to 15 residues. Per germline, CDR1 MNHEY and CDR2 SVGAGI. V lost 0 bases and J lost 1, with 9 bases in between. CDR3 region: CASSYSPNINYGYTF. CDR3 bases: TGTGCCAGCAGTTACTCCCCAAATATTAACTATGGCTACACCTTC.

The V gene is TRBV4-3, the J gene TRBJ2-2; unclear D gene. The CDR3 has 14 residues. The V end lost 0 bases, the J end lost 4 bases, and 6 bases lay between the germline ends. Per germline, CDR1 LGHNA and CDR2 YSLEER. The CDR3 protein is CASSQDPSTGELFF. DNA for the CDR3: TGCGCCAGCAGCCAAGACCCCTCCACCGGGGAGCTGTTTTTT.

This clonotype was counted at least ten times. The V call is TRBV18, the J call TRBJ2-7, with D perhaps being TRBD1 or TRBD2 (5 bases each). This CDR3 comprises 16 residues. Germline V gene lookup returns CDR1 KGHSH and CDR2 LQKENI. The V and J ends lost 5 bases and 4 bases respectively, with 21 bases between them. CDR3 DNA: TGTGCCAGCTCAAGAATTTACGGCAGGGAGTCATACGAGCAGTACTTC. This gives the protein CASSRIYGRESYEQYF.

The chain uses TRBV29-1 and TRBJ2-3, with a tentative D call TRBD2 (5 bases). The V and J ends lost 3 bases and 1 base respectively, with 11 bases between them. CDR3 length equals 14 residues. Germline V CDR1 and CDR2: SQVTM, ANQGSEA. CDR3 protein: CSVEYLAGTDTQYF. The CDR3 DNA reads TGCAGCGTTGAGTACCTAGCTGGCACAGATACGCAGTATTTT.

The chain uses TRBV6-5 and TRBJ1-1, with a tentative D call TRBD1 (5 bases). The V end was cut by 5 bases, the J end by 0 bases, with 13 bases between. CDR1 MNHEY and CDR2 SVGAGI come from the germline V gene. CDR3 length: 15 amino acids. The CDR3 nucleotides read TGTGCCAGCAGTCGCGCGACAGTCATGAACACTGAAGCTTTCTTT. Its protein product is CASSRATVMNTEAFF.

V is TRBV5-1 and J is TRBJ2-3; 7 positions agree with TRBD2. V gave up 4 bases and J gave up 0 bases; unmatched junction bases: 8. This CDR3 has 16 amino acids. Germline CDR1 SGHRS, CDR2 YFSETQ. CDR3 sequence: CASSVSGTTSTDTQYF. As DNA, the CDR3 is TGCGCCAGCAGCGTAAGCGGGACGACTAGCACAGATACGCAGTATTTT.

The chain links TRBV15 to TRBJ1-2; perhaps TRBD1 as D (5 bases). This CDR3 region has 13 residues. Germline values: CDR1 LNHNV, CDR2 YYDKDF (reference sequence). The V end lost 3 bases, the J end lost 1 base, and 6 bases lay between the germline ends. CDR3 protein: CATSSDSNYGYTF. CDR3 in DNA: TGTGCCACCAGCAGCGACAGTAACTATGGCTACACCTTC.

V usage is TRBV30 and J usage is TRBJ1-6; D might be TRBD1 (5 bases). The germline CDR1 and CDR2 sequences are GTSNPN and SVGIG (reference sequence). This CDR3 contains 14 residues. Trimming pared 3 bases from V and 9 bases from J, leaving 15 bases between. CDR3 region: CAWRRDGMSSPLHF. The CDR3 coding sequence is TGTGCCTGGAGAAGGGACGGGATGAGTTCACCCCTCCACTTT.

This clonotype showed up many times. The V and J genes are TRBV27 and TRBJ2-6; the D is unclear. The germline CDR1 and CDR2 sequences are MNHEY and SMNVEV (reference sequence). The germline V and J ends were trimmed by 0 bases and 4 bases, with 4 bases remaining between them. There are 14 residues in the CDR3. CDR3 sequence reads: CASSLSYGANVLTF. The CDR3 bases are TGTGCCAGCAGTTTATCTTACGGGGCCAACGTCCTGACTTTC.

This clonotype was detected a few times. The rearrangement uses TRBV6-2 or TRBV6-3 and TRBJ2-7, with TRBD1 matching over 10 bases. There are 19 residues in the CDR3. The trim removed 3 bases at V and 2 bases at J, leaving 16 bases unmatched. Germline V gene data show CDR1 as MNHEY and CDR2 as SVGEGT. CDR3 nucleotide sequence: TGTGCCAGCAGTTATGAACTCGGGACAGGGGAGGGCCTCGCCTACGAGCAGTACTTC. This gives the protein CASSYELGTGEGLAYEQYF.

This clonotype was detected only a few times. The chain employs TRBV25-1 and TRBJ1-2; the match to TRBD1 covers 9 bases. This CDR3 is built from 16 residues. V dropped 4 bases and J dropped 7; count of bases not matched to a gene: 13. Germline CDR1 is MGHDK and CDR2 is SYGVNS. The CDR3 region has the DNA TGTGCCAGCAGTGCGTCCGAACAGGGGGCCTTTACTGGCTACACCTTC. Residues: CASSASEQGAFTGYTF.

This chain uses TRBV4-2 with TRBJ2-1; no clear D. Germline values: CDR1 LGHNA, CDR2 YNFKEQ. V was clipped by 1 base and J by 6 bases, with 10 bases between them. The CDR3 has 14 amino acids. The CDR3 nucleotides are TGTGCCAGCAGCCAAGGAAGTTTGGGCAATGAGCAGTTCTTC. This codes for CASSQGSLGNEQFF.

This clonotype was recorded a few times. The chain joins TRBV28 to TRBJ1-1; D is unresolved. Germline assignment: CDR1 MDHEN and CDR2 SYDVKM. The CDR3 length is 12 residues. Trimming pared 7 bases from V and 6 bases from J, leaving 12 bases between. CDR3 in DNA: TGTGCCAGCACCTCAACTTGGGCTGAAGCTTTCTTT. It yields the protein CASTSTWAEAFF.

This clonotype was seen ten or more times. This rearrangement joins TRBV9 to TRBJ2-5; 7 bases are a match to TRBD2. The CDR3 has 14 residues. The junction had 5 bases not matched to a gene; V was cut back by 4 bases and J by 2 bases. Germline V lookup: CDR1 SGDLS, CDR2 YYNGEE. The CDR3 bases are TGTGCCAGCAGCCAAACTAGCGCTCAAGAGACCCAGTACTTC. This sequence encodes CASSQTSAQETQYF.